Below are 22 T cell receptor beta chains sequenced from a single sample in a study of blood T cell repertoires in COVID-19. Method: immunoSEQ multiplex PCR; TCRdb's copy keeps in-frame clones and lacks some. The table includes about 340,000 clones, 88% detected once. Material for sequencing was peripheral blood. Receptor source: a woman aged 70-85 years with COVID-19, enrolled during active disease.

The rearrangement uses TRBV29-1 and TRBJ1-1, with D tentatively TRBD1 (5 bases). Per the germline V gene, CDR1 is SQVTM and CDR2 is ANQGSEA. The CDR3 has 11 residues. With 7 bases removed from V and 4 bases from J, the gap between germline ends came to 10 bases. As DNA, the CDR3 is TGCAGCGGATCTCAGGGCACTGAAGCTTTCTTT. The encoded protein is CSGSQGTEAFF.

The rearrangement links TRBV7-2 to TRBJ2-7, with TRBD2 identical over 10 bases. The CDR3 is 16 amino acids. The germline gives CDR1 SGHTA, CDR2 FQGNSA. V dropped 2 bases and J dropped 12; count of bases not matched to a gene: 16. The CDR3 DNA sequence: TGTGCCAGCAGCTTAAGTCTGTCTAGCGGGGGCCATCAGGTGTACTTC. This encodes CASSLSLSSGGHQVYF.

The rearrangement joins TRBV5-6 to TRBJ2-7; 7 bases match TRBD1. The CDR3 is 13 residues long. The germline V gene encodes CDR1 SGHDT and CDR2 YYEEEE. Trimming cost V 2 bases and J 12 bases; bases outside gene matches: 11. This chain's CDR3 is CASSLGTALIGYF. CDR3 nucleotide sequence: TGTGCCAGCAGCTTAGGGACAGCACTAATCGGGTACTTC.

V gene TRBV9 combines with J gene TRBJ1-3; 8 bases are shared with TRBD1. Germline V gene data show CDR1 as SGDLS and CDR2 as YYNGEE. With V trimmed by 3 bases and J by 0 bases, 2 bases remained unmatched. The CDR3 contains 15 residues. CDR3 nucleotides: TGTGCCAGCAGCGGGGACAGGCCCTCTGGAAACACCATATATTTT. As protein: CASSGDRPSGNTIYF.

The gene calls are TRBV6-5 and TRBJ2-2; unclear D gene. Germline loops: CDR1 MNHEY, CDR2 SVGAGI. This CDR3 has 14 residues. The V end lost 6 bases, the J end lost 4 bases, and 12 bases lay between the germline ends. The CDR3 region has the DNA TGTGCCAGCAGACCCTTAACGGGCACCGGGGAGCTGTTTTTT. Translating it yields CASRPLTGTGELFF.

The chain employs TRBV2 and TRBJ2-1; D is unclear. CDR1 is SNHLY, CDR2 FYNNEI, per germline. This CDR3 region has 15 residues. Trimming took off 5 bases at V and 0 bases at J, with 11 bases between the two ends. The CDR3 bases are TGTGCCAGCAGTTACAGTCTCAGCTCCTACAATGAGCAGTTCTTC. Translated, it gives CASSYSLSSYNEQFF.

The genes are TRBV7-9 and TRBJ1-1, with D unresolved. The CDR3 loop spans 13 amino acids. The V gene lost 3 bases and the J gene lost 7 bases, with 12 bases spanning the gap. From germline, CDR1 is SEHNR and CDR2 FQNEAQ (reference sequence). CDR3 sequence: CASSFTERLEAFF. Here the CDR3 DNA reads TGTGCCAGCAGCTTCACCGAGCGCCTTGAAGCTTTCTTT.

The chain is built from TRBV24-1 and TRBJ1-2; TRBD1 agrees at 9 bases. This CDR3 is 15 amino acids long. The V and J ends lost 4 bases and 2 bases, in that order; junction bases with no gene match: 4. Germline lookup yields CDR1 KGHDR and CDR2 SFDVKD. The CDR3 region has the DNA TGTGCCACCAGTGACCCAGACAGGGGGAACTATGGCTACACCTTC. Its translation: CATSDPDRGNYGYTF.

With regard to this clone: This specimen includes other DNA sequences encoding the same CDR3. The chain recombines TRBV30 with TRBJ1-1; D is unresolved. CDR1 and CDR2 from the germline V gene are GTSNPN and SVGIG (reference sequence). Trimming took off 2 bases at V and 1 base at J, with 8 bases between the two ends. The CDR3 is 13 residues long. CDR3 nucleotide sequence: TGTGCCTGGAGTAGAGGGCCGAACACTGAAGCTTTCTTT. It specifies CAWSRGPNTEAFF.

The V call is TRBV28, the J call TRBJ1-1; 7 bases are a match to TRBD1. CDR1 is MDHEN, CDR2 SYDVKM, per germline. There are 15 residues in the CDR3. V shed 5 bases, J shed 5 bases, and the junction held 11 bases outside the gene matches. The CDR3 loop is CASSPNPTGMTEAFF. The CDR3 bases are TGTGCCAGCAGTCCCAACCCGACAGGGATGACTGAAGCTTTCTTT.

This chain connects TRBV3-1 (or the pseudogene TRBV3-2) to TRBJ1-2, with a tentative D call TRBD1 (6 bases). Trimming shortened V by 2 bases and J by 4 bases, and 14 bases separated the two germline ends. This CDR3 contains 15 residues. Germline CDR1 reads LGHDT; CDR2 reads YNNKEL (reference sequence). The CDR3 region is CASSQSGASSYGYTF. CDR3 bases: TGTGCCAGCAGCCAATCAGGGGCGTCAAGCTATGGCTACACCTTC.

V is TRBV18 and J is TRBJ2-7; TRBD2 matches 7 bases. The trim removed 3 bases at V and 3 bases at J, leaving 5 bases unmatched. CDR1 is KGHSH and CDR2 is LQKENI in the germline V gene. The CDR3 runs to 14 residues. The CDR3 nucleotides are TGTGCCAGCTCACCGGTAAGGGAGGGCTACGAGCAGTACTTC. Amino acid sequence: CASSPVREGYEQYF.

This clone came up once. The chain uses TRBV6-5 and TRBJ2-5; D possibly corresponds to TRBD1 (6 bases). Germline V gene sequence: CDR1 MNHEY, CDR2 SVGAGI. The ends were cut back, 0 bases at V and 2 bases at J, with 13 bases in the middle. This CDR3 comprises 16 residues. CDR3 in DNA: TGTGCCAGCAGTTACTCGTCCCCAGGGGCTCAAGAGACCCAGTACTTC. Protein sequence: CASSYSSPGAQETQYF.

The chain recombines TRBV29-1 with TRBJ1-1, with 8 positions matching TRBD1. V was clipped by 7 bases and J by 1 base; unmatched bases: 5. Germline assignment: CDR1 SQVTM and CDR2 ANQGSEA. The CDR3 extends over 13 amino acids. CDR3 in amino acids: CSGTGKGNTEAFF. The CDR3 nucleotides are TGCAGCGGGACAGGGAAAGGGAACACTGAAGCTTTCTTT.

Note on this clone: The DNA is omitted, as the CDR3 cannot be located on it reliably, and the CDR3 follows TCRdb's listing. CDR3 amino acids: CASSWGQGTTF. The J gene is TRBJ1-2, the V gene TRBV5-1; TRBD1, the D gene given by the table, was not confirmed from the DNA. Counting both end residues, the CDR3 totals 11 amino acids. The V gene's germline CDR1 is SGHRS and CDR2 YFSETQ.

The gene calls are TRBV9 and TRBJ1-2; 7 bases fit TRBD1. The CDR3 runs to 16 residues. CDR1 is SGDLS, CDR2 YYNGEE, per germline. The V and J ends lost 4 bases and 4 bases, in that order; junction bases with no gene match: 13. The CDR3 DNA sequence: TGTGCCAGCAGCACCACAGGGGATGTTTTCGCCTATGGCTACACCTTC. This encodes CASSTTGDVFAYGYTF.

This clone was counted once. The V gene is TRBV29-1, the J gene TRBJ1-1; possible D gene TRBD1, 5 bases. With 5 bases removed from V and 2 bases from J, the gap between germline ends came to 9 bases. Germline values: CDR1 SQVTM, CDR2 ANQGSEA. The CDR3 extends over 12 amino acids. CDR3: CSVRQINTEAFF. The DNA of the CDR3 is TGCAGCGTTAGACAGATAAACACTGAAGCTTTCTTT.

The genes are TRBV18 and TRBJ2-3; perhaps TRBD1 as D (6 bases). The CDR3 spans 16 residues. Trimming shortened V by 0 bases and J by 3 bases, and 13 bases separated the two germline ends. The V gene's germline CDR1 is KGHSH and CDR2 LQKENI. CDR3 residues: CASSPPSLGGTDTQYF. For the CDR3, the DNA is TGTGCCAGCTCACCACCCTCATTAGGGGGAACAGATACGCAGTATTTT.

The CDR3 nucleotides read TGTGCCAGCACCTCGGAGATGGGACTAACGCAGTATTTT. Protein product: CASTSEMGLTQYF. The V and J genes are TRBV25-1 and TRBJ2-3, with TRBD2 matching over 7 bases. The V segment lost 7 bases and the J segment 9 bases; nucleotides outside the gene matches: 10. The CDR3 sequence is 13 residues long. The germline CDR1 and CDR2 sequences are MGHDK and SYGVNS.

V gene TRBV6-5 combines with J gene TRBJ2-3; D is possibly TRBD1 (6 bases). Germline CDR1 is MNHEY and CDR2 is SVGAGI. The CDR3 has 13 amino acids. The ends were cut back, 10 bases at V and 8 bases at J, with 19 bases in the middle. The CDR3 DNA reads TGTGCCACCTCCCCCCCACAGGGCGGTACGCAGTATTTT. Translating it yields CATSPPQGGTQYF.

This clone occurred a few times. The V gene is TRBV7-8, the J gene TRBJ1-4; D not resolved. Germline V lookup: CDR1 SGHVS, CDR2 FQNEAQ. The V end lost 3 bases, the J end lost 3 bases, and 14 bases lay between the germline ends. The CDR3 has 16 amino acids. DNA of the CDR3: TGTGCCAGCAGCTTGGTCAGGCATTTACCTAATGAAAAACTGTTTTTT. Translated, it gives CASSLVRHLPNEKLFF.

This clone was seen just once. CDR3 bases: TGTGCCAGTAGCACCGGGACATTTGGAAACACCATATATTTT. It translates to CASSTGTFGNTIYF. The genes are TRBV19 and TRBJ1-3, with D perhaps matching TRBD1 (6 bases). The germline V gene encodes CDR1 LNHDA and CDR2 SQIVND (reference sequence). Trimming took off 6 bases at V and 3 bases at J, with 12 bases between the two ends. CDR3 length: 14 residues.